The entry below gives a single TCR beta chain sequence along with its context. Its antigen is not yet known. Qualities for individual bases were not recorded, and no much larger clone is one base off. This specimen belongs to a study of cytomegalovirus exposure and HLA in healthy donors (dated by TCRdb to the late 2010s). Turning to the overall study: The roughly 670 repertoires of the first cohort and the 120 validation repertoires were produced on the same platform, according to a later analysis. The study combined high-throughput TCR immunosequencing, statistical association of individual TCRs with disease status, and machine learning to predict cytomegalovirus infection status. Besides the first cohort of more than 650 subjects, a separate validation cohort made up of 120 different subjects was used. The study aimed to test whether cataloging public T cell receptors could reveal signatures of past pathogen exposure. General conclusions and limits of the study: Most TCR sequences were observed very rarely across donors, whereas some public TCRs were present in many individuals. A later analysis lacked HLA typing for the validation cohort, so it scored co-occurrence in that cohort across all 120 repertoires. The classifier was reported to diagnose cytomegalovirus status with high specificity and sensitivity in both the original and validation cohorts. A total of fewer than 200 TCR beta chains were listed by the study as associated with cytomegalovirus. The authors suggested that the approach could potentially be generalized to other disease states and immunological phenotypes. Of the cluster scores, approximately 95% were above 0 in a later analysis, which found that TCRs clustered in the first cohort also tended to co-occur in the 90 to 150 validation repertoires. In vitro tests confirmed that three of the cytomegalovirus-associated TCR beta chains recognize cytomegalovirus antigens.

The library was generated by the immunoSEQ multiplex PCR assay. The source study handled its data this way. A statistical classification framework was developed to diagnose cytomegalovirus status using the catalog of TCR beta chain sequences. TCRdb took over this immuneACCESS table, retaining in-frame rearrangements with V and J assigned. Such tables are incomplete; in checked studies, under half of the missing clones stem from an unresolved V gene, and the remainder is unexplained. The D gene and trimming were derived from the DNA, and the V and J assignments and clone size from that table. This sample has about 200,000 clones in its table, and approximately 82% of those were observed once. 5.5% to 6.5% of the sample is held by the ten biggest clonotypes. Donors formed part of the validation cohort, which comprised 120 subjects and was distinct from the first cohort of over 500 subjects. Per the germline V gene (reference sequence), SGHAT is the CDR1 and FQDESV is the CDR2. Counted from cysteine to phenylalanine, this CDR3 has 14 amino acids. Of the read, only the CDR3 DNA is kept; its 42 bases are in frame from base 1. The trim is 1 base for V and 4 bases for J, with a gap of 10 bases between the germline ends.

Sequencing input: PBMCs. The receptor was isolated from a woman in her late teens or twenties in good health and CMV-seronegative. The sequence links TRBV11-1 to TRBJ1-1, with a tentative D gene TRBD1 over 5 matching bases. The bases read TGTGCCAGCAGCTTAGATGGGGCGGGCACTGAAGCTTTCTTT. Its translation reads: CASSLDGAGTEAFF. When the CDR3 is completed using the reference TRBV11-1 and TRBJ1-1 genes on either side, the full variable domain is EAEVAQSPRYKITEKSQAVAFWCDPISGHATLYWYRQILGQGPELLVQFQDESVVDDSQLPKDRFSAERLKGVDSTLKIQPAELGDSAMYLCASSLDGAGTEAFFGQGTRLTVV.